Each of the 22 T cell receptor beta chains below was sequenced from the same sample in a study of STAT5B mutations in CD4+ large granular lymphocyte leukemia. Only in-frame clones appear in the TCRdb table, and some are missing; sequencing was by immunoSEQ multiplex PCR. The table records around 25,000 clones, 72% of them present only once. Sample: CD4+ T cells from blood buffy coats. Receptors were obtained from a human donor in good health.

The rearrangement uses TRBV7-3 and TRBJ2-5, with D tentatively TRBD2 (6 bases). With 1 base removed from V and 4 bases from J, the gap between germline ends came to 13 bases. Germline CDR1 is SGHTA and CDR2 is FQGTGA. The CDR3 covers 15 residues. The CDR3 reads CASSLNRGMRETQYF. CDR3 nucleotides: TGTGCCAGCAGCTTAAATCGGGGGATGCGAGAGACCCAGTACTTC.

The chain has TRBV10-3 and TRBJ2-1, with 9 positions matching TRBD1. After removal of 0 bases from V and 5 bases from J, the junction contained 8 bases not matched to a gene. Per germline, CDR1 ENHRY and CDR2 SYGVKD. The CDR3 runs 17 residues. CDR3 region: CAISESGPGQGNNEQFF. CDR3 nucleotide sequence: TGTGCCATCAGTGAGTCCGGACCGGGACAGGGCAACAATGAGCAGTTCTTC.

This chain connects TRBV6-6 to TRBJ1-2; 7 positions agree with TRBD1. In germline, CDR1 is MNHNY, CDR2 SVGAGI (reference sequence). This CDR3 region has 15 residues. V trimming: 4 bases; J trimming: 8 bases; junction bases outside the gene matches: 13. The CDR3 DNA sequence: TGTGCCAGCAGTTCCGGGACAGATGAACGGGAGGGCTACACCTTC. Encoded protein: CASSSGTDEREGYTF.

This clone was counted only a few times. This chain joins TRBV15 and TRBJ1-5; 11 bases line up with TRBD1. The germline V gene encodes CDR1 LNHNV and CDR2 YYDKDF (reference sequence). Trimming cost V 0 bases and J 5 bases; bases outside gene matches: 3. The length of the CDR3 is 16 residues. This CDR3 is CATSRERTGGHQPQHF. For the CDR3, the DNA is TGTGCCACCAGCAGAGAGAGGACAGGGGGCCATCAGCCCCAGCATTTT.

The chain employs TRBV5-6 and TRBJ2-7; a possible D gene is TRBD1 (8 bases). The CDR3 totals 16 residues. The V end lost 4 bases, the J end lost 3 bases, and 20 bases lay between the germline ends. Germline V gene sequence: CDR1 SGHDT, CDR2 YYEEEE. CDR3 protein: CASSREANRGGYEQYF. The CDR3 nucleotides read TGTGCCAGCAGCCGGGAAGCTAACAGGGGGGGCTACGAGCAGTACTTC.

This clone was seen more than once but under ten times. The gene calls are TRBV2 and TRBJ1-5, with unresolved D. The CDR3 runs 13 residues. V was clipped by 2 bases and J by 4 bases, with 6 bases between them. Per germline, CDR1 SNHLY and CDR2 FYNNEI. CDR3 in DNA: TGTGCCAGCAGTGAAACACCGAATCAGCCCCAGCATTTT. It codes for CASSETPNQPQHF.

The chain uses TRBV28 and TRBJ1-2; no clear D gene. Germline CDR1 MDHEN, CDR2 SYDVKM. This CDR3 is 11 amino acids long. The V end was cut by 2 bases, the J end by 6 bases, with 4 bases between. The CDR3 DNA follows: TGTGCCAGCAGTTTAAGGGATGGCTACACCTTC. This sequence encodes CASSLRDGYTF.

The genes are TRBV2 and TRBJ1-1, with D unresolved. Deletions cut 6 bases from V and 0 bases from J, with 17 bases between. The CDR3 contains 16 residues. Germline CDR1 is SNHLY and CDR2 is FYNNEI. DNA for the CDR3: TGTGCCAGCAGAAGGGCGTTCGCGAGCATGAACACTGAAGCTTTCTTT. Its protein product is CASRRAFASMNTEAFF.

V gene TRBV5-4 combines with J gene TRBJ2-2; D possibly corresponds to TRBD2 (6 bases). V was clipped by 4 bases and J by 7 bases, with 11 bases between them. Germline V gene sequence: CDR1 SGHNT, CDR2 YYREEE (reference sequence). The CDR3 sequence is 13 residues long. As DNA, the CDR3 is TGTGCCAGCAGCCGTGGGACTTTCGGGGAGCTGTTTTTT. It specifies CASSRGTFGELFF.

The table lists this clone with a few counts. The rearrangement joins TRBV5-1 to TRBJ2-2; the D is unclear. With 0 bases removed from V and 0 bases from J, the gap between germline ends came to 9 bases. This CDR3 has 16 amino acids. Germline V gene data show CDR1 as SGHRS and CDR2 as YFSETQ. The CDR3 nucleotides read TGCGCCAGCAGCTTGGATGGCGGACCGAACACCGGGGAGCTGTTTTTT. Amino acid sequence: CASSLDGGPNTGELFF.

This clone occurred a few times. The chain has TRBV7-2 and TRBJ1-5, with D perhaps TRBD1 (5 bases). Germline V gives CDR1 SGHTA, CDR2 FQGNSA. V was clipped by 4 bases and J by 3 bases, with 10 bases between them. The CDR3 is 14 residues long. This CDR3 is CASSSQGPNQPQHF. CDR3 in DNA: TGTGCCAGCAGCTCCCAGGGTCCCAATCAGCCCCAGCATTTT.

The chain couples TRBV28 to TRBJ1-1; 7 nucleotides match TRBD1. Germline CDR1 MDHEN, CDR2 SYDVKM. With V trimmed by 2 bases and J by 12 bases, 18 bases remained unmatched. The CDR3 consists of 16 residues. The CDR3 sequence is CASSLDRGGWMGKTFF. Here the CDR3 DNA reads TGTGCCAGCAGTTTAGATCGAGGGGGCTGGATGGGGAAAACTTTCTTT.

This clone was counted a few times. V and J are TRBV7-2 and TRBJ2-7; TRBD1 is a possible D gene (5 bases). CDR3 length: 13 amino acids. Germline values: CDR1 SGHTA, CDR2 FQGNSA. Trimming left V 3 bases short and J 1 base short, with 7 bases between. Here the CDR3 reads CASSFRASYEQYF. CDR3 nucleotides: TGTGCCAGCAGCTTCAGGGCTTCCTACGAGCAGTACTTC.

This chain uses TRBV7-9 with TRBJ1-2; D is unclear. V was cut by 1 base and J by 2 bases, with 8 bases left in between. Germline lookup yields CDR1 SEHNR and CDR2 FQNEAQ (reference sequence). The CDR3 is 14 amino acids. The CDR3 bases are TGTGCCAGCAGCTTAGAGGGCAGCAACTATGGCTACACCTTC. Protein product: CASSLEGSNYGYTF.

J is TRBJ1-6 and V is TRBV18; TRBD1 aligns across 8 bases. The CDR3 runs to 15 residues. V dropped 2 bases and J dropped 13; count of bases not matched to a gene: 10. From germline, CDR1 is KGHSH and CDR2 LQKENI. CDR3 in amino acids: CASSPLGQGAAPLHF. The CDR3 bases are TGTGCCAGCTCACCATTAGGCCAGGGGGCAGCGCCCCTCCACTTT.

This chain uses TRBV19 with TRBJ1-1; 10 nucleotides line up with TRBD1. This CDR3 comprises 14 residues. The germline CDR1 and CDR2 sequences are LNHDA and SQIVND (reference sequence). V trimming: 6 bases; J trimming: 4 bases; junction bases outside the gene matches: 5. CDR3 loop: CASRRQGAFTEAFF. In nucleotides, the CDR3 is TGTGCCAGTAGGAGACAGGGGGCCTTCACTGAAGCTTTCTTT.

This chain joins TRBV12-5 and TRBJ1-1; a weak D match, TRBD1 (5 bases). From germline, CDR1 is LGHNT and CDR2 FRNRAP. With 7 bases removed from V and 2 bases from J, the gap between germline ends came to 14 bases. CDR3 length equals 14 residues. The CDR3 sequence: CASVEGLVNTEAFF. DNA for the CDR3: TGTGCTAGTGTTGAGGGGCTTGTCAACACTGAAGCTTTCTTT. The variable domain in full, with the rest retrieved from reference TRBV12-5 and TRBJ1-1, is DARVTQTPRHKVTEMGQEVTMRCQPILGHNTVFWYRQTMMQGLELLAYFRNRAPLDDSGMPKDRFSAEMPDATLATLKIQPSEPRDSAVYFCASVEGLVNTEAFFGQGTRLTVV.

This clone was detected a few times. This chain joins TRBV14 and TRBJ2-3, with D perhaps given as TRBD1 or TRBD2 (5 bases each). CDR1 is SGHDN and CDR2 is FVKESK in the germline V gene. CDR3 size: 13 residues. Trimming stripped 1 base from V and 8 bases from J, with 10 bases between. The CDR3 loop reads CASSQGGAGTQYF. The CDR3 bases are TGTGCCAGCAGCCAAGGAGGGGCTGGTACGCAGTATTTT.

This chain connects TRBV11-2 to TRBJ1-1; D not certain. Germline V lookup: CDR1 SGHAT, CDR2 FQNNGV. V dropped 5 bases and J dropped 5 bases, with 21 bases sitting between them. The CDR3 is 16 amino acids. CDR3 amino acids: CASSARGSAARTEAFF. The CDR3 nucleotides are TGTGCCAGCAGCGCTAGAGGTAGCGCTGCGAGAACTGAAGCTTTCTTT.

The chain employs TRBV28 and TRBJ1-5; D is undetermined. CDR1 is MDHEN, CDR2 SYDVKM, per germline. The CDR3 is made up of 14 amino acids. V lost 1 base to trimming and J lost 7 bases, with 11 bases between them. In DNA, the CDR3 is TGTGCCAGCAGTTTATCCGAGTTAAGCCAGCCCCAGCATTTT. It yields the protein CASSLSELSQPQHF.

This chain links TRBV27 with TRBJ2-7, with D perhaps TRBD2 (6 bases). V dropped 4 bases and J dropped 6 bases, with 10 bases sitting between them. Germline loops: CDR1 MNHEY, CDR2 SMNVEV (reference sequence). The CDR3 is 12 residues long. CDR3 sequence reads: CASSYMGGEQYF. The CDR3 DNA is TGTGCCAGCAGTTATATGGGGGGCGAGCAGTACTTC.

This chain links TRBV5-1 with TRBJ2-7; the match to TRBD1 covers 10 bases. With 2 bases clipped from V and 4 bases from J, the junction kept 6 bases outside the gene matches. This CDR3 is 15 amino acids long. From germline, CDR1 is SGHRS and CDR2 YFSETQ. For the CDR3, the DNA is TGCGCCAGCAGCTTATTGGGGACAGGGGTGTACGAGCAGTACTTC. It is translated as CASSLLGTGVYEQYF.